The TCR beta chain under discussion was sequenced for a study of T cell repertoires in cytomegalovirus infection. This CDR3 has 14 residues. Germline CDR1 is MNHNY and CDR2 is SVGAGI (reference sequence). V dropped 0 bases and J dropped 6 bases, with 11 bases sitting between them. TCRdb reprocessed the reads with MiXCR, giving one entry per CDR3 protein. The sample lists hundreds of thousands of distinct CDR3 sequences, 35% to 45% occurring once. This TCR was recovered from a human donor in good health (CMV status not recorded). Some clones in this sample may be carry-over from other donors' samples. The chain links TRBV6-6 to TRBJ1-2, with a possible D match to TRBD1 (6 bases). Sequencing was carried out using PBMCs. This chain's CDR3 is CASSYSGTPDGYTF. In DNA form, the CDR3 reads TGTGCCAGCAGTTACTCAGGGACACCCGATGGCTACACCTTC.